The 32 T cell receptor beta chains below were found in one sample sequenced in a study of blood T cell repertoires in COVID-19. Libraries were prepared by immunoSEQ multiplex PCR; TCRdb keeps only in-frame clonotypes and omits some of them. The sample lists under 150,000 clones; 84% were seen once. Material: PBMCs or T cells enriched from blood (not recorded which). The receptors shown here come from a middle-aged man with acute COVID-19.

Turning to this clone: This sample includes further DNA sequences coding for the same CDR3. J is TRBJ1-5 and V is TRBV28; 11 bases fit TRBD1. Germline CDR1 and CDR2: MDHEN and SYDVKM. V gave up 7 bases and J gave up 6 bases; unmatched junction bases: 5. This CDR3 is built from 14 residues. The CDR3 nucleotides read TGTGCCAGCACGGACAGGGGGCTTGCTCAGCCCCAGCATTTT. This codes for CASTDRGLAQPQHF.

V usage is TRBV14 and J usage is TRBJ2-7, with TRBD2 matching over 8 bases. The CDR3 sequence is 14 residues long. Germline-derived CDR1 and CDR2 are SGHDN and FVKESK. J gave up 3 bases and V 2 bases, and 3 bases lay outside the gene matches. CDR3 coding DNA: TGTGCCAGCAGCCAATTCGGGACTAGCTACGAGCAGTACTTC. Translation gives CASSQFGTSYEQYF.

CDR3 nucleotides: TGTGCCAGCAGCTTAGAGGTCCTAGCGGGACGTAATGAGCAGTTCTTC. Its translation is CASSLEVLAGRNEQFF. The chain joins TRBV11-2 to TRBJ2-1, with 9 bases identical to TRBD2. Losses at the gene ends were 0 bases for V and 7 bases for J; bases not matched to a gene: 7. This CDR3 contains 16 residues. Germline V gene lookup returns CDR1 SGHAT and CDR2 FQNNGV.

About this clone: One end of the junction fails to match germline, which may point to a read error. This rearrangement joins TRBV9 to TRBJ1-1, with 7 bases fitting TRBD1. The germline gives CDR1 SGDLS, CDR2 YYNGEE. The CDR3 extends over 15 amino acids. The CDR3 here is CASSVDTRQGGSTNF. CDR3 nucleotides: TGTGCCAGCAGCGTTGACACTCGACAGGGAGGCTCCACGAACTTT.

The rearrangement links TRBV7-2 to TRBJ1-3; a weak D match, TRBD1 (6 bases). Trimming removed 5 bases at V and 0 bases at J, with 11 bases between. The CDR3 is 15 residues long. Germline V gives CDR1 SGHTA, CDR2 FQGNSA. In DNA, the CDR3 is TGTGCCAGCAGCCTAGACAGGATCTCTGGAAACACCATATATTTT. Protein product: CASSLDRISGNTIYF.

The chain joins TRBV19 to TRBJ1-1; D is perhaps TRBD1 (5 bases). Germline loops: CDR1 LNHDA, CDR2 SQIVND (reference sequence). V lost 3 bases and J 0 bases, leaving 8 bases between the germline ends. This CDR3 is built from 14 residues. CDR3 protein: CASSMYRLNTEAFF. The CDR3 DNA reads as TGTGCCAGTAGTATGTACAGGTTGAACACTGAAGCTTTCTTT.

The chain links TRBV4-1 to TRBJ1-5; D is ambiguous. The CDR3 is made up of 16 amino acids. V was clipped by 0 bases and J by 0 bases, with 9 bases between them. Germline V gives CDR1 MGHRA, CDR2 YSYEKL. CDR3 sequence reads: CASSQDVSYSNQPQHF. Written as DNA, the CDR3 is TGCGCCAGCAGCCAAGATGTCAGTTATAGCAATCAGCCCCAGCATTTT.

The chain couples TRBV28 to TRBJ1-1; D is possibly TRBD1 (5 bases). The V end lost 5 bases, the J end lost 12 bases, and 22 bases lay between the germline ends. Looked up from germline, CDR1 is MDHEN and CDR2 is SYDVKM. The CDR3 has 14 residues. The CDR3 DNA follows: TGTGCCAGCAGTATAGGGACTCGGGGTGGAGAAACTTTCTTT. Translation gives CASSIGTRGGETFF. The variable domain in full, with the rest retrieved from reference TRBV28 and TRBJ1-1, is DVKVTQSSRYLVKRTGEKVFLECVQDMDHENMFWYRQDPGLGLRLIYFSYDVKMKEKGDIPEGYSVSREKKERFSLILESASTNQTSMYLCASSIGTRGGETFFGQGTRLTVV.

The rearrangement joins TRBV6-2 or TRBV6-3 to TRBJ2-5, with a possible D match to TRBD1 (6 bases). Trimming removed 6 bases at V and 4 bases at J, with 15 bases between. Germline CDR1 MNHEY, CDR2 SVGEGT. The CDR3 covers 14 residues. This chain's CDR3 is CASSPGQFRETQYF. CDR3 nucleotides: TGTGCCAGCAGCCCCGGACAGTTTAGAGAGACCCAGTACTTC.

CDR3 residues: CATQGRGRYGYTF. CDR3 nucleotide sequence: TGTGCCACCCAAGGCAGGGGAAGGTATGGCTACACCTTC. The chain couples TRBV2 to TRBJ1-2; D may be TRBD1 (6 bases). The germline gives CDR1 SNHLY, CDR2 FYNNEI. V lost 10 bases to trimming and J lost 5 bases, with 17 bases between them. This CDR3 has 13 amino acids.

The rearrangement links TRBV19 to TRBJ2-6, with 8 bases fitting TRBD1. J was trimmed by 1 base and V by 5 bases; bases with no gene match: 7. CDR1 and CDR2 (germline): LNHDA, SQIVND (reference sequence). CDR3 length: 17 residues. The CDR3 coding sequence is TGTGCCAGTAGTGCGGGGACAGGTGCTTCTGGGGCCAACGTCCTGACTTTC. It translates to CASSAGTGASGANVLTF.

This clone was detected only a few times. The chain has TRBV13 and TRBJ1-2; TRBD1 matches at 9 bases. The J segment lost 5 bases and the V segment lost 5 bases, leaving 12 bases of the junction unmatched. The CDR3 extends over 16 amino acids. The V gene's germline CDR1 is PRHDT and CDR2 FYEKMQ (reference sequence). The CDR3 nucleotides read TGTGCCAGCAGCCCCGGGACAGGGATGAGAATTTATGGCTACACCTTC. Amino acids: CASSPGTGMRIYGYTF.

The chain recombines TRBV5-4 with TRBJ2-7; 11 bases fit TRBD2. Germline CDR1 SGHNT, CDR2 YYREEE (reference sequence). Losses at the gene ends were 0 bases for V and 8 bases for J; bases not matched to a gene: 4. The CDR3 is made up of 14 amino acids. In DNA form, the CDR3 reads TGTGCCAGCAGCTTGGACTCTAGCGGGGGGCAGCAGTACTTC. Translation: CASSLDSSGGQQYF.

In its sample, this clone was seen once. This rearrangement joins TRBV30 to TRBJ1-6; tentatively, D is TRBD1 (5 bases). Trimming pared 0 bases from V and 1 base from J, leaving 10 bases between. This CDR3 is 16 amino acids long. CDR1 and CDR2 from the germline V gene are GTSNPN and SVGIG (reference sequence). CDR3 residues: CAWSVLRGSYNSPLHF. CDR3 in DNA: TGTGCCTGGAGTGTACTTAGGGGTTCCTATAATTCACCCCTCCACTTT.

Written as DNA, the CDR3 is TGTGCCAGCAGCTTATGGGAGTACACCGGGGAGCTGTTTTTT. Its protein product is CASSLWEYTGELFF. V usage is TRBV11-2 and J usage is TRBJ2-2, with D possibly being TRBD2 (5 bases). CDR1 is SGHAT, CDR2 FQNNGV, per germline. The CDR3 is made up of 14 amino acids. The V and J ends lost 2 bases and 3 bases respectively, with 7 bases between them. The full variable domain, rest sourced from reference TRBV11-2 and TRBJ2-2, is EAGVAQSPRYKIIEKRQSVAFWCNPISGHATLYWYQQILGQGPKLLIQFQNNGVVDDSQLPKDRFSAERLKGVDSTLKIQPAKLEDSAVYLCASSLWEYTGELFFGEGSRLTVL.

This clone was detected a few times. This chain connects TRBV2 to TRBJ2-5; D may be TRBD2 (5 bases). The germline V gene encodes CDR1 SNHLY and CDR2 FYNNEI. The V and J ends lost 6 bases and 7 bases respectively, with 21 bases between them. The CDR3 consists of 15 residues. CDR3 sequence (DNA): TGTGCCAGCAGCCTGCCGCGGAACCCCGCGGGGACCCAGTACTTC. Translation: CASSLPRNPAGTQYF.

The chain recombines TRBV12-3 or TRBV12-4 with TRBJ1-2, with a weak D call TRBD1 (5 bases). This CDR3 has 13 amino acids. V lost 5 bases and J lost 6, with 13 bases in between. The DNA for the CDR3 is TGTGCCAGCAGTCTCCATAAAGGGGATGGCTACACCTTC. This codes for CASSLHKGDGYTF.

This clone was detected once. The rearrangement links TRBV4-3 to TRBJ2-3; weak D call: TRBD2 (6 bases). The CDR3 consists of 17 residues. From germline, CDR1 is LGHNA and CDR2 YSLEER. V lost 2 bases and J lost 2, with 17 bases in between. CDR3 sequence: CASSQRASSEHTDTQYF. CDR3 in DNA: TGCGCCAGCAGCCAAAGGGCCTCTAGCGAACACACAGATACGCAGTATTTT.

The genes are TRBV5-5 and TRBJ2-2; 13 bases agree with TRBD2. Germline V gives CDR1 SGHKS, CDR2 YYEKEE (reference sequence). The V gene end was trimmed by 3 bases and the J gene end by 7 bases; junction bases not matched to a gene: 3. This CDR3 comprises 15 residues. CDR3 nucleotide sequence: TGTGCCAGCAGCTCGGGACTAGCGGGACACGGGGAGCTGTTTTTT. Its translation: CASSSGLAGHGELFF.

The chain combines TRBV9 with TRBJ1-5; D may be TRBD1 (5 bases). Germline V gene sequence: CDR1 SGDLS, CDR2 YYNGEE. Trimming cost V 3 bases and J 9 bases, with 19 bases left between them. The CDR3 extends over 15 amino acids. The CDR3 DNA reads as TGTGCCAGCAGCGCCGGGACCGACCTGGGAGGGCCCCAGCATTTT. Protein: CASSAGTDLGGPQHF.

The rearrangement uses TRBV24-1 and TRBJ2-1, with 11 bases matching TRBD2. Trimming at V came to 4 bases and at J to 4 bases, leaving 2 bases not matched to a gene. CDR1 and CDR2 (germline): KGHDR, SFDVKD. The CDR3 runs 15 residues. CDR3 sequence reads: CATSDTSGSYNEQFF. In nucleotides, the CDR3 is TGTGCCACCAGTGACACTAGCGGGAGTTACAATGAGCAGTTCTTC.

The chain couples TRBV19 to TRBJ2-1; D might be TRBD1 (6 bases). Germline V gene sequence: CDR1 LNHDA, CDR2 SQIVND (reference sequence). V lost 6 bases and J 4 bases, leaving 16 bases between the germline ends. The CDR3 is made up of 15 amino acids. The CDR3 bases are TGTGCCAGTAGCGTTCAGGACAGAGCTTACAATGAGCAGTTCTTC. Protein sequence: CASSVQDRAYNEQFF.

The chain uses TRBV10-2 and TRBJ1-5; 7 nucleotides agree with TRBD1. V was pared by 6 bases and J by 7 bases, with 9 bases of the junction left unmatched. The germline V gene has CDR1 WSHSY and CDR2 SAAADI. The CDR3 is 14 residues long. The CDR3 protein is CASSIDRAGQPQHF. CDR3 DNA: TGCGCCAGCAGCATTGACAGGGCAGGGCAGCCCCAGCATTTT.

Only a few counts were recorded for this clone. The chain combines TRBV11-2 with TRBJ2-1, with 8 bases that match TRBD1. Germline assignment: CDR1 SGHAT and CDR2 FQNNGV. Trimming removed 1 base from V and 4 bases from J; junction bases left unmatched: 3. The CDR3 consists of 15 residues. DNA for the CDR3: TGTGCCAGCAGCTTAGTAGGGACAGGTTACAATGAGCAGTTCTTC. Protein: CASSLVGTGYNEQFF. Complete variable domain (other parts from reference TRBV11-2 and TRBJ2-1): EAGVAQSPRYKIIEKRQSVAFWCNPISGHATLYWYQQILGQGPKLLIQFQNNGVVDDSQLPKDRFSAERLKGVDSTLKIQPAKLEDSAVYLCASSLVGTGYNEQFFGPGTRLTVL.

V and J are TRBV2 and TRBJ1-5; no firm D call. With 4 bases removed from V and 0 bases from J, the gap between germline ends came to 7 bases. Germline V gene sequence: CDR1 SNHLY, CDR2 FYNNEI. The CDR3 has 14 amino acids. Here the CDR3 DNA reads TGTGCCAGCAGTGCACTTAATAGCAATCAGCCCCAGCATTTT. Translation gives CASSALNSNQPQHF.

The chain is built from TRBV30 and TRBJ1-1, with D hard to call. This CDR3 comprises 13 residues. Trimming took 0 bases from V and 5 from J, leaving 10 bases between them. Germline V CDR1 and CDR2: GTSNPN, SVGIG (reference sequence). The CDR3 is CAWSVNGLTEAFF. In DNA form, the CDR3 reads TGTGCCTGGAGTGTCAACGGGTTAACTGAAGCTTTCTTT.

This clone was picked up one time. The J gene is TRBJ1-4, the V gene TRBV6-5; 8 bases match TRBD1. The CDR3 consists of 15 residues. Germline V gene lookup returns CDR1 MNHEY and CDR2 SVGAGI. V was pared by 8 bases and J by 5 bases, with 10 bases of the junction left unmatched. The CDR3 nucleotides are TGTGCCAGCGAGGTCCGGACAGGGACAAATGAAAAACTGTTTTTT. Its protein is CASEVRTGTNEKLFF.

This clone was recorded once. The chain joins TRBV5-1 to TRBJ2-1; D may be TRBD2 (5 bases). Germline V lookup: CDR1 SGHRS, CDR2 YFSETQ. The CDR3 consists of 15 residues. V lost 1 base and J 7 bases, leaving 15 bases between the germline ends. CDR3 region: CASSLIETSGNEQFF. CDR3 sequence (DNA): TGCGCCAGCAGCTTGATCGAGACTTCGGGGAATGAGCAGTTCTTC. The entire variable domain, with the rest obtained from reference TRBV5-1 and TRBJ2-1, is as follows: KAGVTQTPRYLIKTRGQQVTLSCSPISGHRSVSWYQQTPGQGLQFLFEYFSETQRNKGNFPGRFSGRQFSNSRSEMNVSTLELGDSALYLCASSLIETSGNEQFFGPGTRLTVL.

This CDR3 is CASSLGSPQDPEAFF. As DNA, the CDR3 is TGTGCCAGCTCACTGGGCAGCCCACAAGACCCTGAAGCTTTCTTT. The chain joins TRBV18 to TRBJ1-1; no reliable D call. The CDR3 is 15 residues long. Germline CDR1 and CDR2: KGHSH and LQKENI. Trimming removed 4 bases at V and 6 bases at J, with 18 bases between.

V and J are TRBV5-5 and TRBJ1-5; 9 positions agree with TRBD1. CDR3 length: 13 amino acids. The germline V gene has CDR1 SGHKS and CDR2 YYEKEE (reference sequence). The ends lost 3 bases at V and 5 bases at J; junction bases unmatched: 0. The CDR3, as DNA: TGTGCCAGCAGCTGGACAGGGGATCAGCCCCAGCATTTT. Its protein is CASSWTGDQPQHF.

The V gene is TRBV6-5, the J gene TRBJ2-7; possibly TRBD1 for D (6 bases). Germline values: CDR1 MNHEY, CDR2 SVGAGI. The CDR3 is 14 amino acids. V lost 5 bases and J lost 0, with 11 bases in between. This CDR3 is CASSRDTNSYEQYF. The CDR3 DNA sequence: TGTGCCAGCAGTCGGGACACTAACTCCTACGAGCAGTACTTC.

This clone was seen once. V usage is TRBV30 and J usage is TRBJ2-1; D may be TRBD2 (5 bases). Germline V lookup: CDR1 GTSNPN, CDR2 SVGIG (reference sequence). The CDR3 has 12 residues. Trimming removed 3 bases at V and 9 bases at J, with 12 bases between. CDR3 sequence reads: CAWSHSEVEQFF. The CDR3 region has the DNA TGTGCCTGGAGCCACTCGGAGGTTGAGCAGTTCTTC.